These T cell receptor beta chains were read from a single sample in a study of shared clonotypes between healthy human individuals. Profiling relied on immunoSEQ multiplex PCR, and the TCRdb table lists in-frame clones only, not all of them. Of hundreds of thousands of clones listed, about 96% were seen once; the top ten hold 0.11%. The material sequenced was naive CD8+ T cells sorted from blood. The receptors stem from a woman aged 30 to 39 in good health. Each CDR3 is given with its conserved first and last residue. The D gene is left open where the match is weak. Rows give clone size only sometimes, using once, few, many, or a class for an expanded clone.

>TRBV27|TRBD2|NA|TRBJ2-7
CASSPSLGGRAYEQYF
>TRBV9|NA|NA|TRBJ1-1
CASSVSGLEGAFF
>TRBV5-6|NA|NA|TRBJ2-1
CASSLPGVLEQFF
>TRBV14|TRBD2|NA|TRBJ2-1
CASSSSEAGGEQFF
>TRBV4-1|NA|NA|NA
CASSQVHGRPQSYEQYF
>TRBV6-5|NA|NA|TRBJ1-5
CASSYRDGDQPQHF
>TRBV5-4|NA|NA|TRBJ1-2
CASSLIQVNYGYTF
>TRBV11-2|NA|once|TRBJ2-7
CASSQGFGYEQYF
>TRBV28|NA|once|TRBJ1-1
CASSRGGTGKNTEAFF
>TRBV6-5|NA|NA|TRBJ2-5
CASSYLLSYQETQYF
>TRBV14|NA|NA|TRBJ2-5
CASSQDTLQETQYF
>TRBV4-1|NA|NA|TRBJ1-1
CASSEEGGWSTEAFF
>TRBV27|TRBD2|NA|TRBJ2-7
CASSPWTSSYEQYF
>TRBV2|NA|NA|TRBJ1-4
CASRKLGDLATNEKLFF
>TRBV27|TRBD1|NA|TRBJ1-2
CASRLKDRGDYGYTF
>TRBV25-1|NA|NA|TRBJ1-5
CASSDQGSNQPQHF
>TRBV7-8|NA|NA|TRBJ2-3
CASSWGTDTQYF
>TRBV7-2|TRBD2|NA|TRBJ2-3
CASSSALAGNTDTQYF
>TRBV19|NA|NA|TRBJ2-1
CASSMGTAAGAGYNEQFF
>TRBV28|NA|few|TRBJ1-5
CASSFGQPQHF
>TRBV6-5|NA|few|TRBJ2-1
CASSYEGLSEQFF
>TRBV4-1|NA|NA|TRBJ2-7
CASSQVGSSDEQYF
>TRBV29-1|NA|NA|TRBJ2-1
CSAEWAGIYNEQFF
>TRBV6-1|TRBD2|NA|TRBJ2-7
CASREREGLYEQYF
>TRBV4-1|TRBD1|NA|TRBJ2-1
CASSHRDRSIDEQFF
>TRBV2|NA|NA|TRBJ2-2
CASSESSSNTGELFF
>TRBV7-9|TRBD2|NA|TRBJ2-7
CASSSGTTHYEQYF
>TRBV7-9|NA|once|TRBJ2-7
CASSLGGFGSYEQYF